This record covers a single T cell receptor (beta chain). What it recognizes is unknown. Using immunoSEQ multiplex PCR, the repertoire was profiled, and TCRdb retains in-frame clones only, with some absent. The sample carries approximately 170,000 clones, more than 85% recorded once. This entry belongs to a study of T cell responses to AZD1222 COVID-19 vaccine. Study-level background: Second doses were pooled across both intervals (about 4 or about 12 weeks). Overall study results and limits: Sampled repertoires all dated from after the peak T cell response. Just a handful of AZD1222 recipients tested seropositive at baseline.

Per the germline V gene, CDR1 is SEHNR and CDR2 is FQNEAQ (reference sequence). The CDR3 runs 15 residues. V lost 5 bases to trimming and J lost 9 bases, with 20 bases between them. The rearrangement joins TRBV7-9 to TRBJ2-1; D assignment may be TRBD1 or TRBD2 (5 bases each). The input for sequencing was peripheral blood, taken on day 0 of AZD1222 vaccination. The sequence was collected from an adult in good health. Here the CDR3 DNA reads TGTGCCAGCAGCCGCGGACCCGGGACCCCAAGTGAGCAGTTCTTC. Translating it yields CASSRGPGTPSEQFF.